This T cell receptor beta chain came from a study of cytomegalovirus exposure and HLA in healthy donors. Overall study findings and caveats: Subsequent analysis revealed that first-cohort TCR clusters tended to co-occur in the 130 or so validation repertoires. The classifier was said to identify cytomegalovirus status with high specificity and sensitivity.

The CDR3 length is 13 residues. In germline, CDR1 is SQVTM, CDR2 ANQGSEA. V was trimmed by 3 bases and J by 4 bases, leaving 7 bases between them. Note on this clone: Its antigen is undetermined.

Assay: immunoSEQ multiplex PCR; the TCRdb copy retains only in-frame clones and omits some. Of over 120,000 clones in the sample, about 87% are singletons; the top ten hold under 5%. The chain joins TRBV29-1 to TRBJ2-6; no definite D call. Sequenced sample: PBMCs. The TCR comes from a man between 18 and 29 years old in good health and CMV-seropositive. The CDR3 coding sequence is TGCAGCGTTGATGTATCGGGGGCCAACGTCCTGACTTTC. It specifies CSVDVSGANVLTF.